This TCR beta chain was sequenced during a study of blood T cell repertoires in COVID-19. Profiling relied on immunoSEQ multiplex PCR, and the TCRdb table lists in-frame clones only, not all of them. The table records 300,000 to 500,000 clones, approximately 88% of them present only once. Allocation to cohorts depended on clinical history reported by the participants. The TCR sequence derives from a woman in her forties with acute COVID-19. Material for sequencing was PBMCs or T cells enriched from blood (not recorded which).

This CDR3 reads CASRQGLEQFF. CDR3 bases: TGTGCCAGCCGACAGGGGCTTGAGCAGTTCTTC. This sequence joins TRBV19 and TRBJ2-1, with TRBD1 matching over 8 bases. CDR1 is LNHDA and CDR2 is SQIVND in the germline V gene (reference sequence). The V and J ends lost 9 bases and 9 bases, in that order; junction bases with no gene match: 4. The CDR3 is made up of 11 amino acids.